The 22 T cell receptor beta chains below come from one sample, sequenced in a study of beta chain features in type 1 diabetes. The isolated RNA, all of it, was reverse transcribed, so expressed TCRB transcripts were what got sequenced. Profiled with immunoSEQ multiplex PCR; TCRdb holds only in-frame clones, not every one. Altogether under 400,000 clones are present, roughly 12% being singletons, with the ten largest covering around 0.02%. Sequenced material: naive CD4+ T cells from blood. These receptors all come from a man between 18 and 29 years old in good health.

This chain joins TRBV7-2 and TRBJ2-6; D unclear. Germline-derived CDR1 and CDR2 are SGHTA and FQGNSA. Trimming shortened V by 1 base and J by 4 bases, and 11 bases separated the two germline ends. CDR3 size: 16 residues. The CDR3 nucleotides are TGTGCCAGCAGCTTAGGAGGCGCCTTGGGGGCCAACGTCCTGACTTTC. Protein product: CASSLGGALGANVLTF.

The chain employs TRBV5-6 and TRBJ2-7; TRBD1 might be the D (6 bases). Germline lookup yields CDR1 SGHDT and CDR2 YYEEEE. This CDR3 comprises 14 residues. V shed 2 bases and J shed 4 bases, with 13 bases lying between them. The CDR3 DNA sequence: TGTGCCAGCAGCTTAGGGGGTCTGAATTACGAGCAGTACTTC. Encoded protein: CASSLGGLNYEQYF.

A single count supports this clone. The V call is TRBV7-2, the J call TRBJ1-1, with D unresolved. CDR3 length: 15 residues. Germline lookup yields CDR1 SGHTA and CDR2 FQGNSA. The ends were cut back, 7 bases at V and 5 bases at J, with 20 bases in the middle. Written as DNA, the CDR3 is TGTGCCAGCACGCCCCTCTTTGTCCGCCGGACTGAAGCTTTCTTT. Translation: CASTPLFVRRTEAFF.

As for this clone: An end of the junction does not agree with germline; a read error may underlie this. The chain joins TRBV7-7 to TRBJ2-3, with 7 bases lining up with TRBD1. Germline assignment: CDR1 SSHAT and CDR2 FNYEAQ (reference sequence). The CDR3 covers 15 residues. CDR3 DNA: TGTGCTAGCAGCCTAGGGGGCGGCTCTTCAGATACGCAGTATTTT. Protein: CASSLGGGSSDTQYF.

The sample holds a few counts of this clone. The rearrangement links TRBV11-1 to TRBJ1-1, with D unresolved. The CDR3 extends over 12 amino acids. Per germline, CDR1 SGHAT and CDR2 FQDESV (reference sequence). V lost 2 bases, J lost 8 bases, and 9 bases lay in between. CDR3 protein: CASSLIRWEAFF. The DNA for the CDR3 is TGTGCCAGCAGCTTAATTCGGTGGGAAGCTTTCTTT.

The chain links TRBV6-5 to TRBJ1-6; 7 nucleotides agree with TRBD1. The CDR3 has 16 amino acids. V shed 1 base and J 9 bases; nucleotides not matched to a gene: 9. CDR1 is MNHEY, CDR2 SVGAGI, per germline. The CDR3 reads CASSYFAGGQGSPLHF. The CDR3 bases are TGTGCCAGCAGTTACTTCGCAGGGGGGCAGGGTTCACCCCTCCACTTT.

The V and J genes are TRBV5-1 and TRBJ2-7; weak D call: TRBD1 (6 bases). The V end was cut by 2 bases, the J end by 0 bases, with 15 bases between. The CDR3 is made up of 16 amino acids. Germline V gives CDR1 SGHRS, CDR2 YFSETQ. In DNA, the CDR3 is TGCGCCAGCAGCTTAGGTTTCCGGGACATCTCCTACGAGCAGTACTTC. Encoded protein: CASSLGFRDISYEQYF. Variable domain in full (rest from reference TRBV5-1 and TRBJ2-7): KAGVTQTPRYLIKTRGQQVTLSCSPISGHRSVSWYQQTPGQGLQFLFEYFSETQRNKGNFPGRFSGRQFSNSRSEMNVSTLELGDSALYLCASSLGFRDISYEQYFGPGTRLTVT.

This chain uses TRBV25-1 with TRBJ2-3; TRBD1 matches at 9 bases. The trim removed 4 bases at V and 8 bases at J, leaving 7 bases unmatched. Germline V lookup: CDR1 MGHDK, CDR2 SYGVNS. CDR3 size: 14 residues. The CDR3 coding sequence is TGTGCCAGCAGTGGTGGGACAGGGAAGGCTACGCAGTATTTT. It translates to CASSGGTGKATQYF.

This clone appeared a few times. In nucleotides, the CDR3 is TGCGCCAGCAGCTTGTCAGAAGTCCAAGAGACCCAGTACTTC. This translates into CASSLSEVQETQYF. The rearrangement joins TRBV5-1 to TRBJ2-5, with unresolved D. Germline CDR1 and CDR2: SGHRS and YFSETQ. The ends were cut back, 1 base at V and 1 base at J, with 8 bases in the middle. The CDR3 has 14 residues.

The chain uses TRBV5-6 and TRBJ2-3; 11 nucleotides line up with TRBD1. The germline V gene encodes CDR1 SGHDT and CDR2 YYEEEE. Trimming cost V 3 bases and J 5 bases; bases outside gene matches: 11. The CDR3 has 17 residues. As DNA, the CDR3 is TGTGCCAGCAGCTCGCCGGCGGGGACAGGGGGTGGAGATACGCAGTATTTT. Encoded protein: CASSSPAGTGGGDTQYF.

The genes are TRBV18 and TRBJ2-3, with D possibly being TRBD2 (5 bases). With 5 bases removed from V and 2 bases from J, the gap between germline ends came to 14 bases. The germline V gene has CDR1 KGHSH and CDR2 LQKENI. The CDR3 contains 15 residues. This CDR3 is CASSSIAGYTDTQYF. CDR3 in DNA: TGTGCCAGCTCATCTATCGCGGGTTACACAGATACGCAGTATTTT.

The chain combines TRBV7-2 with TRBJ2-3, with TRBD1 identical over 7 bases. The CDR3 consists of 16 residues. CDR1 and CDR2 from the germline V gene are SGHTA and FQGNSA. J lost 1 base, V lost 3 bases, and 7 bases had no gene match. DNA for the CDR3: TGTGCCAGCAGCTTGCGGACAGGACAACGCACAGATACGCAGTATTTT. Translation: CASSLRTGQRTDTQYF.

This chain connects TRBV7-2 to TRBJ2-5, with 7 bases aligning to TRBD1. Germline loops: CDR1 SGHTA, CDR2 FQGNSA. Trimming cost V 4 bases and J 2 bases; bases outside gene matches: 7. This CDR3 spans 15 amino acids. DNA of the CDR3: TGTGCCAGCAGCTCAATGACAGGGCGGCAAGAGACCCAGTACTTC. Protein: CASSSMTGRQETQYF.

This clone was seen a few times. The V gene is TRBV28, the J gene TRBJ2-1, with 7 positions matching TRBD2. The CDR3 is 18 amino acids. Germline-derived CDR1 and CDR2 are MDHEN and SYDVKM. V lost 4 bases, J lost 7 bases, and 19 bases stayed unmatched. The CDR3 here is CASSSHSLQEGGPNEQFF. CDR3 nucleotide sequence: TGTGCCAGCAGTTCACATTCCCTCCAGGAGGGAGGGCCGAATGAGCAGTTCTTC. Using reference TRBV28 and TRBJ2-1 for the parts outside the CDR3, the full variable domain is DVKVTQSSRYLVKRTGEKVFLECVQDMDHENMFWYRQDPGLGLRLIYFSYDVKMKEKGDIPEGYSVSREKKERFSLILESASTNQTSMYLCASSSHSLQEGGPNEQFFGPGTRLTVL.

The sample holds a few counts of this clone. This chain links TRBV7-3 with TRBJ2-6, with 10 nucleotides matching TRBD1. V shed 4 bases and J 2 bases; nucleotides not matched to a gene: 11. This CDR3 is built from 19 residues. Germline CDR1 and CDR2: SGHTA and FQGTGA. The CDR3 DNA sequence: TGTGCCAGCAGCTCCCCCGCCGGGACAGGGGTTCCTGGGGCCAACGTCCTGACTTTC. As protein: CASSSPAGTGVPGANVLTF.

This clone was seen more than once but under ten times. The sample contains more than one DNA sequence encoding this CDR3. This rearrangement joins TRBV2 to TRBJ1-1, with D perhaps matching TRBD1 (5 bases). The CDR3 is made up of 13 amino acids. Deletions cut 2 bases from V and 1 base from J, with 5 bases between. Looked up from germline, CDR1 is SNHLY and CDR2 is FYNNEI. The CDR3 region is CASSEQGNTEAFF. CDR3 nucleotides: TGTGCCAGCAGTGAACAGGGGAACACTGAAGCTTTCTTT.

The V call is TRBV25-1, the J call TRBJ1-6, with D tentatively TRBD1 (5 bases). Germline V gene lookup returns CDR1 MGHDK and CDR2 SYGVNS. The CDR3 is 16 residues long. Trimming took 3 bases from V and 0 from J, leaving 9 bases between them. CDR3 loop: CASSDGRGSYNSPLHF. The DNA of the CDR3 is TGTGCCAGCAGTGATGGGAGGGGCTCCTATAATTCACCCCTCCACTTT. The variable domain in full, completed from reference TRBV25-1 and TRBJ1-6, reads EADIYQTPRYLVIGTGKKITLECSQTMGHDKMYWYQQDPGMELHLIHYSYGVNSTEKGDLSSESTVSRIRTEHFPLTLESARPSHTSQYLCASSDGRGSYNSPLHFGNGTRLTVT.

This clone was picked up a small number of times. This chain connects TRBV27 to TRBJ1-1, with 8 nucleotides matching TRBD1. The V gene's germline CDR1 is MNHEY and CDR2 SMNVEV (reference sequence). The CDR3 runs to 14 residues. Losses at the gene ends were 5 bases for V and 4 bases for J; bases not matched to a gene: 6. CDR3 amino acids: CASSPWTGPTEAFF. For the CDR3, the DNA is TGTGCCAGCAGTCCCTGGACAGGGCCCACTGAAGCTTTCTTT.

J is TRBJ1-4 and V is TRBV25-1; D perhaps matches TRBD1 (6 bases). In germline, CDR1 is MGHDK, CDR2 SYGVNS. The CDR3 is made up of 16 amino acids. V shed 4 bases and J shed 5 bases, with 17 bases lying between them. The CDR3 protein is CASSGIDRLSNEKLFF. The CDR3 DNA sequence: TGTGCCAGCAGTGGGATCGACAGGTTGAGCAATGAAAAACTGTTTTTT.

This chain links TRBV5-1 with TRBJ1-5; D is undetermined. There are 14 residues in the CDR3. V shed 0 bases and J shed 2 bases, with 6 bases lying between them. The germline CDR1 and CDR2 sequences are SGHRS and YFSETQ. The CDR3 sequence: CASSLGSRNQPQHF. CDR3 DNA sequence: TGCGCCAGCAGCTTGGGCAGTCGCAATCAGCCCCAGCATTTT.

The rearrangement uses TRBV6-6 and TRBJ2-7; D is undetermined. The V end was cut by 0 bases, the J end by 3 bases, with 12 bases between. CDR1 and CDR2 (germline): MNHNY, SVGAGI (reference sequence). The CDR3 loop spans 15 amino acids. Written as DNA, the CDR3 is TGTGCCAGCAGTTACTCGTCCGCAGGCCTCTACGAGCAGTACTTC. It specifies CASSYSSAGLYEQYF.

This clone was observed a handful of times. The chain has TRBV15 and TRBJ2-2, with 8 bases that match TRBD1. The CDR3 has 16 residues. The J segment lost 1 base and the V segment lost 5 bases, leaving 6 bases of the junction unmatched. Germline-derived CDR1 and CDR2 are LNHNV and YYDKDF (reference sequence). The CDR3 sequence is CATSDGQGRNTGELFF. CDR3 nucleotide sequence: TGTGCCACCAGCGATGGACAGGGCAGGAACACCGGGGAGCTGTTTTTT.